Sequencing of this T cell receptor (beta chain) was carried out in a study of cytomegalovirus exposure and HLA in healthy donors. Study background: There were 70 million to 95 million unique TCRs (from HLA-typed donors) in an early data release. Caucasian-associated ancestry cluster membership applied to under 85% of about 370 genotyped donors.

Primers included in the PCR were 60 Vbeta and 13 Jbeta primers. Sequencing was performed with immunoSEQ multiplex PCR; in TCRdb, only in-frame clones are kept and a portion is missing. The data show 150,000 to 200,000 clones, 70% to 90% seen once. The germline CDR1 and CDR2 sequences are MDHEN and SYDVKM. Trimming cost V 6 bases and J 2 bases; bases outside gene matches: 0. The CDR3 consists of 12 residues. Study-wide findings and caveats: One later analysis reportedly identified an Asian-associated ancestry cluster that showed fewer N-insertions than the approximately 710-donor mean.

As regards this clone: Its antigen is not identified.

It was healthy bone marrow donors who served as donors. V usage is TRBV28 and J usage is TRBJ2-7, with 8 bases fitting TRBD1. The sample was PBMCs. The source of this sequence is a woman between 18 and 29 years old in good health and CMV-seronegative. As DNA, the CDR3 is TGTGCCAGCAGACAGGGGGCCTACGAGCAGTACTTC. Protein sequence: CASRQGAYEQYF.